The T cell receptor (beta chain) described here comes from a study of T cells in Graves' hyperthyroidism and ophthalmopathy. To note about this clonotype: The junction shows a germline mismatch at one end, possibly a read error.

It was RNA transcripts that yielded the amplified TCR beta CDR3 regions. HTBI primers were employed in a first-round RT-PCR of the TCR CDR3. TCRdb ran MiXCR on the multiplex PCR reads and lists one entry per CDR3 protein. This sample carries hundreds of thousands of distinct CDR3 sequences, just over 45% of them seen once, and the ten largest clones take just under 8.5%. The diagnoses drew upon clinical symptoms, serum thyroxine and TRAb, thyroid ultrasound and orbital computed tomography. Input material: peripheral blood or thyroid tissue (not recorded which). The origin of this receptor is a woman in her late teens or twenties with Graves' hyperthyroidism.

The CDR3 reads CSAPIVGQYSSPLHF. The CDR3 region has the DNA TGCAGTGCTCCGATAGTGGGACAGTATAGTTCACCCCTCCACTTT. This chain joins TRBV20-1 and TRBJ1-6; 7 bases fit TRBD1. Germline CDR1 is DFQATT and CDR2 is SNEGSKA (reference sequence). CDR3 size: 15 residues.